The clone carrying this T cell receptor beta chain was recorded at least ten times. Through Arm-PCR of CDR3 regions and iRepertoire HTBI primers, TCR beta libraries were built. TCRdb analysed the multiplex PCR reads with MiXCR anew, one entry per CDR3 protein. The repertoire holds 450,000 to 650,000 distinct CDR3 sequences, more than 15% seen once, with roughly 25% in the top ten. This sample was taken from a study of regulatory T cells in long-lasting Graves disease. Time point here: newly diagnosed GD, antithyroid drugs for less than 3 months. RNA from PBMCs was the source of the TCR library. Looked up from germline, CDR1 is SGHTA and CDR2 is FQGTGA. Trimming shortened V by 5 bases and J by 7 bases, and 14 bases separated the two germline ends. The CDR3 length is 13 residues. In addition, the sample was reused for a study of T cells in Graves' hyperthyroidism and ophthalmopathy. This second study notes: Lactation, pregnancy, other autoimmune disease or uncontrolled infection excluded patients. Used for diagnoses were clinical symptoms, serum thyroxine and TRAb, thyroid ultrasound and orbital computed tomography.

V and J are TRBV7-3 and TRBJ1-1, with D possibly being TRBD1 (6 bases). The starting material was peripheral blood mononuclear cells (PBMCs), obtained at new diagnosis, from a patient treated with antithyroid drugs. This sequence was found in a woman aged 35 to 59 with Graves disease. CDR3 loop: CASSDKGGNEAFF. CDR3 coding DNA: TGTGCCAGCAGCGATAAAGGGGGAAATGAAGCTTTCTTT.